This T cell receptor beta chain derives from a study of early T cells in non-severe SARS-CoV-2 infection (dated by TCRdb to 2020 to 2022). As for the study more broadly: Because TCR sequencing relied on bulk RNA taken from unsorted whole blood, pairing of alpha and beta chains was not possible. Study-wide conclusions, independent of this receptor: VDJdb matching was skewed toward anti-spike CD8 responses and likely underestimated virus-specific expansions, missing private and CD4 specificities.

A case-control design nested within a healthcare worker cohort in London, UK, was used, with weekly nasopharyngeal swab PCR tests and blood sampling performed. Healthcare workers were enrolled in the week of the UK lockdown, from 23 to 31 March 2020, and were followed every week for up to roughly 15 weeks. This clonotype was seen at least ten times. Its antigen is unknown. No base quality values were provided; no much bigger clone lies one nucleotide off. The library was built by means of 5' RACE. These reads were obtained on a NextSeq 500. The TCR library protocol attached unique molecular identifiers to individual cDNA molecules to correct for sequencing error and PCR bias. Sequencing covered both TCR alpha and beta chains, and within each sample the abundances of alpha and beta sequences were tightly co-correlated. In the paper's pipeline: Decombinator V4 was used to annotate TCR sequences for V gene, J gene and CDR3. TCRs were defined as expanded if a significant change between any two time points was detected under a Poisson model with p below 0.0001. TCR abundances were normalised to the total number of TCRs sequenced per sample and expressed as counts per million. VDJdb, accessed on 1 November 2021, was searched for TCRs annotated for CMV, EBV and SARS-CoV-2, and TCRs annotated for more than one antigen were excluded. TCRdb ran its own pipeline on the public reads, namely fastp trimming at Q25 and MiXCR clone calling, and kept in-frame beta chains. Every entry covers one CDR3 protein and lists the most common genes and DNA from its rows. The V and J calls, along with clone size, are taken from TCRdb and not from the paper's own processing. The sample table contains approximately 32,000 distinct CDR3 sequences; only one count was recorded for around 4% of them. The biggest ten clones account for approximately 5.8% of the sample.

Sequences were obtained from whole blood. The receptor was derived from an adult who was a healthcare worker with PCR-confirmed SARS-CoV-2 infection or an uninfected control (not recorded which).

This receptor has the CDR3 CAWRDHWDTQYF. The bases are TGTGCCTGGAGGGATCATTGGGATACGCAGTATTTT. The rearranged chain carries TRBV30 and TRBJ2-3; there is no confident call for the D gene. Its CDR3 holds 12 amino acids, cysteine through phenylalanine. Only the CDR3 portion is preserved as DNA: 36 bases, with reading frame beginning at the first base. Deletion took 3 bases off V and 6 bases off J, with a span of 10 bases between the germline ends. From a lookup of the germline V gene (reference sequence), CDR1 and CDR2 are GTSNPN and SVGIG.